The 16 T cell receptor beta chains presented below share a single source sample, sequenced in a study of PD-1 blockade in classical Hodgkin lymphoma. Stated time point: cycle 4 day 1 (C4D1), after 5 to 7 weeks of nivolumab. The patients all showed relapse after autologous stem cell transplantation, while their brentuximab vedotin exposure varied. Magnetic negative selection, applied to thawed PBMCs, was used to isolate the CD8+ T cells. Assay: immunoSEQ multiplex PCR; the TCRdb copy retains only in-frame clones and omits some. The sample consists of approximately 21,000 clones, approximately 88% of them appearing once. This specimen consisted of CD8+ T cells from blood, obtained before the fourth cycle of nivolumab. These receptors all come from a human donor with classical Hodgkin lymphoma.

This clone appeared once. The V call is TRBV7-9, the J call TRBJ2-7; no clear D. Germline V gene sequence: CDR1 SEHNR, CDR2 FQNEAQ (reference sequence). There are 14 residues in the CDR3. Trimming pared 5 bases from V and 5 bases from J, leaving 16 bases between. CDR3: CASSLLRDLDEQYF. CDR3 sequence (DNA): TGTGCCAGCAGCCTCCTAAGGGATTTGGACGAGCAGTACTTC.

This clone has more than one count but fewer than ten. The gene calls are TRBV19 and TRBJ1-5, with D tentatively TRBD1 (6 bases). This CDR3 region has 15 residues. Germline CDR1 LNHDA, CDR2 SQIVND (reference sequence). Trimming removed 10 bases from V and 0 bases from J, with 16 bases in between. CDR3 nucleotide sequence: TGTGCCACCTGTACGGGGGCTGATAGCAATCAGCCCCAGCATTTT. Amino acids: CATCTGADSNQPQHF.

The V and J genes are TRBV18 and TRBJ1-4, with D hard to call. This CDR3 spans 15 amino acids. V was pared by 3 bases and J by 4 bases, with 12 bases between. Germline CDR1 KGHSH, CDR2 LQKENI. The CDR3 protein is CASSPDGRDNEKLFF. CDR3 nucleotide sequence: TGTGCCAGCTCACCGGACGGAAGGGATAATGAAAAACTGTTTTTT.

J is TRBJ2-1 and V is TRBV27; 14 bases are a match to TRBD2. Germline assignment: CDR1 MNHEY and CDR2 SMNVEV (reference sequence). V gave up 7 bases and J gave up 7 bases; unmatched junction bases: 9. The CDR3 runs 16 residues. This CDR3 is CASIQTSGGAGNEQFF. CDR3 coding DNA: TGTGCCAGCATACAGACTAGCGGGGGGGCGGGGAATGAGCAGTTCTTC.

This chain links TRBV7-9 with TRBJ2-7; TRBD1 matches at 8 bases. The germline V gene encodes CDR1 SEHNR and CDR2 FQNEAQ (reference sequence). The CDR3 is 16 residues long. V was clipped by 5 bases and J by 5 bases; unmatched bases: 14. CDR3 loop: CASSRASAGGYHEQYF. The CDR3 region has the DNA TGTGCCAGCAGCCGCGCATCGGCAGGGGGCTACCACGAGCAGTACTTC. Complete variable domain (other parts from reference TRBV7-9 and TRBJ2-7): DTGVSQNPRHKITKRGQNVTFRCDPISEHNRLYWYRQTLGQGPEFLTYFQNEAQLEKSRLLSDRFSAERPKGSFSTLEIQRTEQGDSAMYLCASSRASAGGYHEQYFGPGTRLTVT.

J is TRBJ1-1 and V is TRBV28; D ambiguous. This CDR3 has 13 residues. The germline V gene encodes CDR1 MDHEN and CDR2 SYDVKM. The V end lost 5 bases, the J end lost 8 bases, and 15 bases lay between the germline ends. CDR3 amino acids: CASSHQLSVEAFF. In DNA form, the CDR3 reads TGTGCCAGCAGTCACCAATTATCAGTAGAAGCTTTCTTT.

This chain links TRBV7-8 with TRBJ1-3; no reliable D call. Per germline, CDR1 SGHVS and CDR2 FQNEAQ. The CDR3 totals 12 residues. Trimming shortened V by 1 base and J by 9 bases, and 7 bases separated the two germline ends. CDR3 residues: CASSLGESTIYF. In DNA form, the CDR3 reads TGTGCCAGCAGCTTAGGGGAGAGCACCATATATTTT.

This rearrangement joins TRBV7-9 to TRBJ2-7; the D is unclear. Between the trimmed V and J ends, which lost 0 bases and 3 bases, there was a span of 6 bases. Per germline, CDR1 SEHNR and CDR2 FQNEAQ (reference sequence). This CDR3 comprises 13 residues. DNA for the CDR3: TGTGCCAGCAGCTTAGCGCTCGGCTACGAGCAGTACTTC. It codes for CASSLALGYEQYF.

This clone was observed a handful of times. V is TRBV27 and J is TRBJ2-7, with no clear D. Trimming pared 3 bases from V and 6 bases from J, leaving 9 bases between. The CDR3 runs 12 residues. Germline values: CDR1 MNHEY, CDR2 SMNVEV (reference sequence). The CDR3 sequence is CASSFQGSEQYF. CDR3 DNA sequence: TGTGCCAGCAGTTTCCAAGGCTCCGAGCAGTACTTC.

This chain connects TRBV4-1 to TRBJ2-1; 9 bases line up with TRBD2. The CDR3 spans 15 residues. CDR1 is MGHRA, CDR2 YSYEKL, per germline. V lost 0 bases to trimming and J lost 10 bases; unmatched junction nucleotides: 7. Here the CDR3 DNA reads TGCGCCAGCAGCCAAGATCTGGTAGCGGGGGACGAGCAGTTCTTC. Its translation is CASSQDLVAGDEQFF.

The rearrangement links TRBV28 to TRBJ2-7, with 8 bases identical to TRBD1. The CDR3 sequence is 17 residues long. The germline V gene has CDR1 MDHEN and CDR2 SYDVKM. The V gene end was trimmed by 6 bases and the J gene end by 0 bases; junction bases not matched to a gene: 13. The CDR3 loop is CASSLWLTDRVSYEQYF. The CDR3 nucleotides are TGTGCCAGCAGCTTGTGGCTTACGGACAGGGTCTCCTACGAGCAGTACTTC.

The V call is TRBV6-6, the J call TRBJ1-3; unclear D gene. CDR3 length: 14 residues. V was trimmed by 2 bases and J by 0 bases, leaving 5 bases between them. CDR1 is MNHNY and CDR2 is SVGAGI in the germline V gene (reference sequence). The CDR3 coding sequence is TGTGCCAGCAGTTACGGCACCTCTGGAAACACCATATATTTT. This translates into CASSYGTSGNTIYF.

The gene calls are TRBV5-5 and TRBJ1-1; no clear D gene. Per germline, CDR1 SGHKS and CDR2 YYEKEE (reference sequence). This CDR3 is built from 14 residues. V lost 4 bases to trimming and J lost 4 bases, with 14 bases between them. CDR3 sequence (DNA): TGTGCCAGCAGCCTAGGGTGGGGTAGCACTGAAGCTTTCTTT. Translating gives CASSLGWGSTEAFF.

The chain has TRBV28 and TRBJ1-6; TRBD1 agrees at 9 bases. Trimming at V came to 6 bases and at J to 8 bases, leaving 5 bases not matched to a gene. This CDR3 has 14 residues. Germline V gene data show CDR1 as MDHEN and CDR2 as SYDVKM. CDR3 in amino acids: CASSRGQGYSPLHF. For the CDR3, the DNA is TGTGCCAGCAGCCGGGGACAGGGTTATTCACCCCTCCACTTT.

This clone was picked up one time. The rearrangement joins TRBV7-6 to TRBJ2-7; TRBD2 matches at 12 bases. With 5 bases clipped from V and 0 bases from J, the junction kept 2 bases outside the gene matches. Germline assignment: CDR1 SGHVS and CDR2 FNYEAQ. This CDR3 has 15 residues. In DNA, the CDR3 is TGTGCCAGCAGCGGGACTAGCGGGTACTCCTACGAGCAGTACTTC. Translating gives CASSGTSGYSYEQYF.

V gene TRBV27 combines with J gene TRBJ2-2; the D is unclear. Germline V gene data show CDR1 as MNHEY and CDR2 as SMNVEV (reference sequence). The CDR3 runs to 14 residues. The germline V and J ends were trimmed by 2 bases and 4 bases, with 8 bases remaining between them. CDR3 protein: CASSLGDITGELFF. Here the CDR3 DNA reads TGTGCCAGCAGTTTAGGGGATATCACCGGGGAGCTGTTTTTT.